This TCR beta chain stems from a study of cytotoxic CD8 clonotypes in ibrutinib-treated CLL. Sequencing was performed with immunoSEQ multiplex PCR; in TCRdb, only in-frame clones are kept and a portion is missing. The sample contains fewer than 400,000 clones, about 64% of which appear only once. CDR3 length: 15 residues. V shed 7 bases and J shed 3 bases, with 16 bases lying between them. Germline lookup yields CDR1 LNHDA and CDR2 SQIVND (reference sequence). Study outcomes and limitations: Clonality was higher at baseline than in age-matched healthy donors and tracked circulating CD8+ T-cell counts. Rising at ibrutinib response, clonality subsequently fell back toward baseline at progression.

As regards this clone: Its cognate antigen is unknown.

With cryopreserved PBMCs as the source, around 2 micrograms of genomic DNA went to TCR beta libraries. This clonotype was obtained from a human donor with chronic lymphocytic leukemia. The V and J genes are TRBV19 and TRBJ1-3; D is perhaps TRBD1 (6 bases). Material: PBMCs, obtained after 36 months of ibrutinib treatment. The CDR3 coding sequence is TGTGCCAGTAACCCAGGGGTTTTCCGTGGAAACACCATATATTTT. Protein: CASNPGVFRGNTIYF.